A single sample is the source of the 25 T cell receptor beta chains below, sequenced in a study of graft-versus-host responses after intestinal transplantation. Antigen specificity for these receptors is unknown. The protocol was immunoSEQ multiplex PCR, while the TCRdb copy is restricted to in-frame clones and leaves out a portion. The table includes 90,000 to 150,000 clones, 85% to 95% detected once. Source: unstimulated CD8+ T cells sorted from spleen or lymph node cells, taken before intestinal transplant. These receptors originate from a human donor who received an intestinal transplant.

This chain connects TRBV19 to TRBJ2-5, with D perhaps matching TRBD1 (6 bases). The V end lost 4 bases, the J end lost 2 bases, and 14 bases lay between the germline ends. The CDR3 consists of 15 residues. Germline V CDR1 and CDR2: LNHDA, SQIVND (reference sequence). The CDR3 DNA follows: TGTGCCAGTAGTACCCGGGACACTCTACAAGAGACCCAGTACTTC. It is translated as CASSTRDTLQETQYF.

The CDR3 protein is CASKFAGSTTEQYF. The CDR3 DNA reads as TGTGCCAGCAAATTCGCGGGGAGCACAACCGAGCAGTACTTC. The genes are TRBV27 and TRBJ2-7; D might be TRBD2 (6 bases). The CDR3 loop spans 14 amino acids. CDR1 is MNHEY, CDR2 SMNVEV, per germline (reference sequence). V lost 7 bases to trimming and J lost 6 bases, with 19 bases between them.

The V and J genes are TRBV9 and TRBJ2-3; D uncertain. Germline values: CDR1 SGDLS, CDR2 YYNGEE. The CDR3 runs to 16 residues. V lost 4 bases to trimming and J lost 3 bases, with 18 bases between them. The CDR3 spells CASSRSGLERTDTQYF. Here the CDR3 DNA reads TGTGCCAGCAGCCGCTCGGGTCTCGAACGGACAGATACGCAGTATTTT.

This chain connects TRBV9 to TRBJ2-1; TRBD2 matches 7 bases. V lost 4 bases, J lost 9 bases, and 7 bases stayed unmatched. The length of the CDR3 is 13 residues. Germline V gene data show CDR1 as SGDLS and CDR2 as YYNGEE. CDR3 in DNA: TGTGCCAGCAGCTCAGTAAGCGGGACTGAGCAGTTCTTC. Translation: CASSSVSGTEQFF. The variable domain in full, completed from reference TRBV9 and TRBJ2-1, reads DSGVTQTPKHLITATGQRVTLRCSPRSGDLSVYWYQQSLDQGLQFLIQYYNGEERAKGNILERFSAQQFPDLHSELNLSSLELGDSALYFCASSSVSGTEQFFGPGTRLTVL.

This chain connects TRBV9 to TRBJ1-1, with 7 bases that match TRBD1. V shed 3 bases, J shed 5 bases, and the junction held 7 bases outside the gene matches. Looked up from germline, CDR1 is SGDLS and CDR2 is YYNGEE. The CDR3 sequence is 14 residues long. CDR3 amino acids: CASSAGGGGTEAFF. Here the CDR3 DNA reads TGTGCCAGCAGCGCAGGGGGAGGGGGAACTGAAGCTTTCTTT.

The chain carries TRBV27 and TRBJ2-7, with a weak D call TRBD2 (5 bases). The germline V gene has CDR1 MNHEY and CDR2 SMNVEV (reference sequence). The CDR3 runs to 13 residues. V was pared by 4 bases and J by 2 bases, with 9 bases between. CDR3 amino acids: CASSYSRAYEQYF. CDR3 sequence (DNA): TGTGCCAGCAGTTACTCGAGGGCCTACGAGCAGTACTTC.

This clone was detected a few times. This CDR3 reads CASSLAGYRTQETQYF. In nucleotides, the CDR3 is TGTGCCAGCAGCTTAGCAGGGTACCGCACCCAAGAGACCCAGTACTTC. The V gene is TRBV7-2, the J gene TRBJ2-5; no clear D gene. The CDR3 runs to 16 residues. The V and J ends lost 0 bases and 1 base respectively, with 12 bases between them. Germline-derived CDR1 and CDR2 are SGHTA and FQGNSA.

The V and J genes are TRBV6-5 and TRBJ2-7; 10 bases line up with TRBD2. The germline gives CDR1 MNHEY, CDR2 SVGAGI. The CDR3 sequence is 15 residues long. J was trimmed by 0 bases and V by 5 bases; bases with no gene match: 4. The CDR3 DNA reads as TGTGCCAGCAGTCTCGGACTAGCGGACTCCTACGAGCAGTACTTC. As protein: CASSLGLADSYEQYF.

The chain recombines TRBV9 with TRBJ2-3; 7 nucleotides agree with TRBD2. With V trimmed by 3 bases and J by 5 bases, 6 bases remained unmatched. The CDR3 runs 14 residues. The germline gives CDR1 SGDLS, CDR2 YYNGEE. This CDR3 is CASSASGGGDTQYF. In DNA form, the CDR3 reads TGTGCCAGCAGCGCGTCGGGAGGAGGAGATACGCAGTATTTT.

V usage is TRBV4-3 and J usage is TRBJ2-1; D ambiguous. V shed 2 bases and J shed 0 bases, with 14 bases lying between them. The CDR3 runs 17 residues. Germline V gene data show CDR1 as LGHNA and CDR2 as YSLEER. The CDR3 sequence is CASSQQWRTSSYNEQFF. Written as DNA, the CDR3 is TGCGCCAGCAGCCAACAGTGGCGAACGAGCTCCTACAATGAGCAGTTCTTC.

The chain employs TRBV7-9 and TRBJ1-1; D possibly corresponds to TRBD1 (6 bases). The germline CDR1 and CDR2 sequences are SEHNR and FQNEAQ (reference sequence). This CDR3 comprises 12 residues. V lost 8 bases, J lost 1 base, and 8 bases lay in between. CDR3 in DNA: TGTGCCAGCGGACAGACGAACACTGAAGCTTTCTTT. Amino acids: CASGQTNTEAFF.

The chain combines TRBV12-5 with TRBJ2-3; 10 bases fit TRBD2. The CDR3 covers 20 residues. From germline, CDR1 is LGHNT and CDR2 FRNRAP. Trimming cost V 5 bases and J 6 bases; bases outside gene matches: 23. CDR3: CASGLLLASGTSAQPDTQYF. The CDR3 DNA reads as TGTGCTAGTGGTCTCCTGTTGGCCTCTGGGACTAGCGCGCAACCGGATACGCAGTATTTT.

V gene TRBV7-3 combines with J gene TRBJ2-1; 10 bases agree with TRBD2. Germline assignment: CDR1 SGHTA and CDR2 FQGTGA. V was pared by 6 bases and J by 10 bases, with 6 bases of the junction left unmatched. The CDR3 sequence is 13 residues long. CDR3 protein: CASSLAGAGEQFF. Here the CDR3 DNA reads TGTGCCAGCAGTCTAGCGGGAGCTGGAGAGCAGTTCTTC.

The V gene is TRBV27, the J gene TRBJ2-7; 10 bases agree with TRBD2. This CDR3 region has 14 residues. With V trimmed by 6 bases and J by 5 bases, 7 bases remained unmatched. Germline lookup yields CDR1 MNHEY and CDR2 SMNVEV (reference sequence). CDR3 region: CASRGLAGENEQYF. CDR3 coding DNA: TGTGCCAGCAGGGGCCTAGCGGGAGAGAACGAGCAGTACTTC.

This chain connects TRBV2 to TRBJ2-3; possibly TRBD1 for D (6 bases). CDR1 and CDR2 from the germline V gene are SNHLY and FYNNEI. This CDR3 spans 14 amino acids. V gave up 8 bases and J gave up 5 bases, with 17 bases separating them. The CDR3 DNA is TGTGCCAGCGGGGGACAAACGGGTGGAGATACGCAGTATTTT. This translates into CASGGQTGGDTQYF.

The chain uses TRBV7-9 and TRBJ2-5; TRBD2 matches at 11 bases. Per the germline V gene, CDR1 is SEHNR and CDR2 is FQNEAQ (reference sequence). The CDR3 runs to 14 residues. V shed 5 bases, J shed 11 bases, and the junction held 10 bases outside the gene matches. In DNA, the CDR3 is TGTGCCAGCAGCCCACTAGCGGGAGTCGGGGAGCAGTACTTC. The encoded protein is CASSPLAGVGEQYF.

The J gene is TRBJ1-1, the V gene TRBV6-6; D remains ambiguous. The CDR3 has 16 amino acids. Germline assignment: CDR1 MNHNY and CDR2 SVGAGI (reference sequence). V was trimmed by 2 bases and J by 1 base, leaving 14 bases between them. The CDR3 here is CASSYPLQAGNTEAFF. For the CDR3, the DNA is TGTGCCAGCAGTTACCCCCTCCAGGCGGGGAACACTGAAGCTTTCTTT.

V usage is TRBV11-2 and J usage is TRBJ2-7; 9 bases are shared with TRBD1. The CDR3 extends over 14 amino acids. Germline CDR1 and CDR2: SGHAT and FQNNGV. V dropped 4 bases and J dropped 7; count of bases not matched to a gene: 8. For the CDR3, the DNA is TGTGCCAGCAGCTATTCGGGACAGGGTAGTGAGCAGTACTTC. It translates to CASSYSGQGSEQYF.

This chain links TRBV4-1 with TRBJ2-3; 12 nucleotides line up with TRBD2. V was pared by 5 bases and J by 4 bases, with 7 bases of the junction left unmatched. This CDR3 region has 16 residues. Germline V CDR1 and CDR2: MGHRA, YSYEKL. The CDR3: CASSLGLAGRPDTQYF. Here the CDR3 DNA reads TGCGCCAGCAGCTTAGGACTAGCGGGAAGACCAGATACGCAGTATTTT.

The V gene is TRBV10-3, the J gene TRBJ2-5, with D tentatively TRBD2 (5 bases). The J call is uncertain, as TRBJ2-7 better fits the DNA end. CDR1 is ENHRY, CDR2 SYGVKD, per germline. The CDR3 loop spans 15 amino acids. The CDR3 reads CAILSVERGTYEQYF. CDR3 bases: TGTGCCATCTTGTCGGTTGAGAGAGGGACCTACGAGCAGTACTTC.

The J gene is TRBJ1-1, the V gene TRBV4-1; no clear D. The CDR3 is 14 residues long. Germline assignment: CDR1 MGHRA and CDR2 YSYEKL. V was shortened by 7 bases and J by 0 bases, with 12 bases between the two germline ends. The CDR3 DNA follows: TGCGCCAGCACGAGGCAGGAGATGAACACTGAAGCTTTCTTT. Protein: CASTRQEMNTEAFF.

The CDR3 region is CASSLLRNRGETNEKLFF. As DNA, the CDR3 is TGTGCCAGCAGCCTCCTAAGGAACAGGGGAGAAACTAATGAAAAACTGTTTTTT. The chain combines TRBV28 with TRBJ1-4; TRBD1 aligns across 7 bases. Trimming took 6 bases from V and 1 from J; bases not matched to a gene: 14. Germline V gene lookup returns CDR1 MDHEN and CDR2 SYDVKM. The CDR3 loop spans 18 amino acids.

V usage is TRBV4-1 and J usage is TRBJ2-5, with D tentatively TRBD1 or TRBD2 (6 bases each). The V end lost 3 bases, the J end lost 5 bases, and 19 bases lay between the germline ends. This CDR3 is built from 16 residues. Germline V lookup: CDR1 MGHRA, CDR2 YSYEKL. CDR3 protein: CASSQIMGGLRETQYF. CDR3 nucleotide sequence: TGCGCCAGCAGCCAGATAATGGGGGGCTTGCGGGAGACCCAGTACTTC.

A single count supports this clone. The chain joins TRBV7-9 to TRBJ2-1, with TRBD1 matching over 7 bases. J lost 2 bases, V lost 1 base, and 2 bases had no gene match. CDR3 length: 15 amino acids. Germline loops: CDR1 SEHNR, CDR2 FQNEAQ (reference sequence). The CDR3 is CASSLGQGPYNEQFF. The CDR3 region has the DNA TGTGCCAGCAGCTTAGGACAGGGCCCCTACAATGAGCAGTTCTTC.

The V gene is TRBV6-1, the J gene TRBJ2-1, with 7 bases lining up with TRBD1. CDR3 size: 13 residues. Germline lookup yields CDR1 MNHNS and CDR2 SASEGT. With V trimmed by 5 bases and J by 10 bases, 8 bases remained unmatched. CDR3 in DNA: TGTGCCAGCAGTCTTCGGACAGGCCGCGAGCAGTTCTTC. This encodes CASSLRTGREQFF.